This TCR beta chain emerged from a study of cytomegalovirus exposure and HLA in healthy donors. General study results and limits: A later analysis linked a missense variant in DCLRE1C to the trimming of TCR beta V and J genes.

The PCR had 60 Vbeta and 13 Jbeta primers. Generated by immunoSEQ multiplex PCR, the TCRdb table keeps only in-frame clones and is missing some. The data show some 150,000 clones, around two thirds seen once. Nominally healthy donors were sampled, though unrecorded immune exposures were likely. The CDR3 length is 15 residues. V was shortened by 0 bases and J by 3 bases, with 11 bases between the two germline ends. CDR1 is LGHNA, CDR2 YSLEER, per germline. About this clone: Its antigen is undetermined.

Sequenced input: PBMCs. The J gene is TRBJ1-2, the V gene TRBV4-3; D is unclear. The sequence derives from a middle-aged woman in good health and CMV-seronegative. The chain's CDR3 is CASSQDWTFDYGYTF. The CDR3 DNA reads TGCGCCAGCAGCCAAGATTGGACTTTCGACTATGGCTACACCTTC.